This T cell receptor (beta chain) was sequenced in a study of beta chain features in type 1 diabetes. This clone was seen only a few times. Sequenced material consisted of expressed TCRB transcripts (all of the isolated RNA was reverse transcribed). The assay was immunoSEQ multiplex PCR, and TCRdb's table has in-frame clones only and misses some. The repertoire holds roughly 370,000 clones, with around 13% as singletons. Per the germline V gene, CDR1 is SGHRS and CDR2 is YFSETQ. CDR3 length: 14 amino acids. The germline V and J ends were trimmed by 0 bases and 2 bases, with 9 bases remaining between them.

V and J are TRBV5-1 and TRBJ2-7; D is ambiguous. This receptor was taken from a man aged 25 to 45 in good health. The sequencing sample was made of naive CD4+ T cells from blood. Here the CDR3 DNA reads TGCGCCAGCAGCTTGGAGGCCGGCCCCTACGAGCAGTACTTC. This sequence encodes CASSLEAGPYEQYF.